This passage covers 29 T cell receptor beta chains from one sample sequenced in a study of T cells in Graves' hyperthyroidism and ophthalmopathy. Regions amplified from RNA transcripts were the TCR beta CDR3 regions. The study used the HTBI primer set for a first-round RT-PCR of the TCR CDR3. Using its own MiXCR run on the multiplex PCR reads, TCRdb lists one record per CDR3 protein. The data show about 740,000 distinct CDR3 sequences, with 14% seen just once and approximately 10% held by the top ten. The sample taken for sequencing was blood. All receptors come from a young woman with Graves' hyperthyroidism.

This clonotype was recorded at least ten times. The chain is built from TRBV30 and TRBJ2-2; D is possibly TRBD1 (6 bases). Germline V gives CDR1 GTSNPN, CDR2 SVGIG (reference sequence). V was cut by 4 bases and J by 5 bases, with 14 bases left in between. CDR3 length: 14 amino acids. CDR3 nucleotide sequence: TGTGCCTGGACCGGGACAATCGGAACCGGGGAGCTGTTTTTT. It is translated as CAWTGTIGTGELFF.

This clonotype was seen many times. Here the CDR3 DNA reads TGTGCCAGCAGTTTATCCCAGGGGGTGCAGCCCCAGCATTTT. Protein: CASSLSQGVQPQHF. The chain links TRBV12-3 or TRBV12-4 to TRBJ1-5; TRBD1 agrees at 7 bases. The CDR3 contains 14 residues. With 2 bases clipped from V and 7 bases from J, the junction kept 5 bases outside the gene matches.

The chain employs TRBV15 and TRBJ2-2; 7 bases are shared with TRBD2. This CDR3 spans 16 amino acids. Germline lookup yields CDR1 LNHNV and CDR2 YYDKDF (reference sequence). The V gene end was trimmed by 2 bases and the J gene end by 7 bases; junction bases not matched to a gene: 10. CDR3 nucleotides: TGTGCCACCAGCAGACAGACTCGCGGGGGTGGCGGGGAGCTGTTTTTT. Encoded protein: CATSRQTRGGGGELFF.

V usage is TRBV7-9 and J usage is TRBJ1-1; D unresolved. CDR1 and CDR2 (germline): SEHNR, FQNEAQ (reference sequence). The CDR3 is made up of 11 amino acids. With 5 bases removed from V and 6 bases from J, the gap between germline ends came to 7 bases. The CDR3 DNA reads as TGTGCCAGCAGCCCTCGTTCTGAAGCTTTCTTT. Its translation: CASSPRSEAFF.

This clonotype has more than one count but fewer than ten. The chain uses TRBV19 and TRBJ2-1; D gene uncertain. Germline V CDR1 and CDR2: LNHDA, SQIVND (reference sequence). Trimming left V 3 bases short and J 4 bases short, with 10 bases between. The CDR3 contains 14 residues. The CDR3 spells CASSIVLEYNEQFF. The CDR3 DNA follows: TGTGCCAGTAGTATCGTTTTGGAATACAATGAGCAGTTCTTC.

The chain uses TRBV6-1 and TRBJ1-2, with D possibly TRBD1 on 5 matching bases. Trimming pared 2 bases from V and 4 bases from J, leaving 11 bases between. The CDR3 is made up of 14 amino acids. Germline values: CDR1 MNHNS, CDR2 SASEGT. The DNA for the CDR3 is TGTGCCAGCAGTGAATGGGGCGGCTCCTATGGCTACACCTTC. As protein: CASSEWGGSYGYTF.

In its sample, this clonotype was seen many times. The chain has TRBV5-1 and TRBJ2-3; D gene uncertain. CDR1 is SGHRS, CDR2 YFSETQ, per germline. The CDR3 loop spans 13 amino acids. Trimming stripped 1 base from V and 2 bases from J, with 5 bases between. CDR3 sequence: CASSLYVTDTQYF. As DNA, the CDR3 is TGCGCCAGCAGCTTGTATGTCACAGATACGCAGTATTTT.

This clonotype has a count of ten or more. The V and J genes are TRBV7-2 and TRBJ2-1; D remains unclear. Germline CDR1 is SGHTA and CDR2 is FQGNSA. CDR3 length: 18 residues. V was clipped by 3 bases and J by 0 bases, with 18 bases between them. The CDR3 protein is CASSFSRTRTSSYNEQFF. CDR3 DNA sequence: TGTGCCAGCAGCTTCTCAAGAACTCGGACCAGCTCCTACAATGAGCAGTTCTTC. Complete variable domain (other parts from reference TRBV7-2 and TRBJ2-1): GAGVSQSPSNKVTEKGKDVELRCDPISGHTALYWYRQSLGQGLEFLIYFQGNSAPDKSGLPSDRFSAERTGGSVSTLTIQRTQQEDSAVYLCASSFSRTRTSSYNEQFFGPGTRLTVL.

CDR3 amino acids: CASSSSGIEQFF. CDR3 bases: TGTGCCAGCAGCTCAAGCGGGATTGAGCAGTTCTTC. The chain employs TRBV7-9 and TRBJ2-1; 7 bases line up with TRBD2. The germline gives CDR1 SEHNR, CDR2 FQNEAQ (reference sequence). V lost 4 bases, J lost 9 bases, and 3 bases stayed unmatched. The CDR3 spans 12 residues.

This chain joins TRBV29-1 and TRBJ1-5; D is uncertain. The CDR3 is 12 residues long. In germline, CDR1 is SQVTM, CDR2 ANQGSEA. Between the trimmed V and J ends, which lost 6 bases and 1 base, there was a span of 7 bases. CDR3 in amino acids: CSVSDSNQPQHF. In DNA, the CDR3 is TGCAGCGTATCGGACAGCAATCAGCCCCAGCATTTT.

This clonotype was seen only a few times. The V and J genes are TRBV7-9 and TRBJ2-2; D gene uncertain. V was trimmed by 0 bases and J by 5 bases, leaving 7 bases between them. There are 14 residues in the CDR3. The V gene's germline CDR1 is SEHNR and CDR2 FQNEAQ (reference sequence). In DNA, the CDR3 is TGTGCCAGCAGCTTAGCCGTTGGAACCGGGGAGCTGTTTTTT. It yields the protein CASSLAVGTGELFF.

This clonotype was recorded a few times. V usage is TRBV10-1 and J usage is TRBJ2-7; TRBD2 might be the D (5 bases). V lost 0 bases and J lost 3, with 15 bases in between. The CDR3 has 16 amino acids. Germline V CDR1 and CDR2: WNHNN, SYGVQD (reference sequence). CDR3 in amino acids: CASSESAGTASYEQYF. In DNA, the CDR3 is TGCGCCAGCAGTGAGTCGGCGGGTACAGCGAGCTACGAGCAGTACTTC.

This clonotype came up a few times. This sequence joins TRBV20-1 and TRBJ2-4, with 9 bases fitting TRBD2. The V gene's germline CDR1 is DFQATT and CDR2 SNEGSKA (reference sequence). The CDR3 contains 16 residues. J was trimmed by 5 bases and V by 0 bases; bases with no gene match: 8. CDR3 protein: CSAREVPSGDQNIQYF. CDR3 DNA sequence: TGCAGTGCTAGAGAGGTTCCTAGCGGGGACCAAAACATTCAGTACTTC.

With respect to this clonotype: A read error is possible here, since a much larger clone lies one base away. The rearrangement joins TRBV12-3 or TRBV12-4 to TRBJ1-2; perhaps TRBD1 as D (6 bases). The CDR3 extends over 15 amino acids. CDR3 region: CASSPEGVPNYGYAF. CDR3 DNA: TGTGCCAGCAGCCCAGAGGGGGTTCCTAACTATGGCTACGCCTTC.

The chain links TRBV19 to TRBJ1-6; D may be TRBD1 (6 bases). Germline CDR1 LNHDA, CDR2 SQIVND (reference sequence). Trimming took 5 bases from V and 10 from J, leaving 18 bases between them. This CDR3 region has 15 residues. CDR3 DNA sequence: TGTGCCAGTAGTCCCGGACAGACCCGGAGGTCACCCCTCCACTTT. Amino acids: CASSPGQTRRSPLHF.

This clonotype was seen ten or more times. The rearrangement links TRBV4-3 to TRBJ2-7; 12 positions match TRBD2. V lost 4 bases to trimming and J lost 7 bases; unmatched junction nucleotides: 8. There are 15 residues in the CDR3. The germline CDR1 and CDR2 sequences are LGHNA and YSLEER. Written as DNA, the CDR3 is TGCGCCAGCAGCCGGGAACTAGCGGGAGGAAGGGAGCAGTACTTC. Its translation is CASSRELAGGREQYF.

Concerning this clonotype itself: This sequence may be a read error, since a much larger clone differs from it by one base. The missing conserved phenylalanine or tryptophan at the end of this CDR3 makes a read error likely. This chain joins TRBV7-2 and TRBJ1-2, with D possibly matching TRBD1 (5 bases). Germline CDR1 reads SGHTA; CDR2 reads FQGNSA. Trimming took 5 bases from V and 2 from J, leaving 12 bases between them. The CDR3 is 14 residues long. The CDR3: CASSGWGTNYGYTS. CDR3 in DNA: TGTGCCAGCAGCGGATGGGGGACCAACTATGGCTACACCTCC.

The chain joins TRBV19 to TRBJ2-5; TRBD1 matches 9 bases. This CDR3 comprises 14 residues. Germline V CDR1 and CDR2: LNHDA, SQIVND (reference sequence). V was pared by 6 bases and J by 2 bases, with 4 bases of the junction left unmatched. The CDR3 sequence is CASRDRGYQETQYF. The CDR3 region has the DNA TGTGCCAGTAGGGACAGGGGTTATCAAGAGACCCAGTACTTC.

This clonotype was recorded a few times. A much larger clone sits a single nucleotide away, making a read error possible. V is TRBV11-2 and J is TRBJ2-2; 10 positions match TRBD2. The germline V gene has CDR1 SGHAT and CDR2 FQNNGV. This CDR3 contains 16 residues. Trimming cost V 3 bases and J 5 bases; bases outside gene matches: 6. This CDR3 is CASSLALAGVTGELFF. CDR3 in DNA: TGTGCCAGCAGCTTGGCTCTAGCGGGAGTTACCGGGGAGCTGTTTTTT.

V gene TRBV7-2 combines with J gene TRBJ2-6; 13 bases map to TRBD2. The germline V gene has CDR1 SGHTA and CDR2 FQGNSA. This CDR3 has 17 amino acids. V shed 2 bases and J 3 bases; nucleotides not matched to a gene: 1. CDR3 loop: CASSLRLAGGGANVLTF. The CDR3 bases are TGTGCCAGCAGCTTAAGACTAGCGGGAGGTGGGGCCAACGTCCTGACTTTC.

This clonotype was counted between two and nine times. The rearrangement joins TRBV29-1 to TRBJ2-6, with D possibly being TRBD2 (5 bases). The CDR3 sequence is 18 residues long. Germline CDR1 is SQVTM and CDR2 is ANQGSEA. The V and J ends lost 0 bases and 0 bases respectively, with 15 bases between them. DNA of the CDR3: TGCAGCGTTGAAGAGTGGCAAGGTGGGAGCTCTGGGGCCAACGTCCTGACTTTC. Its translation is CSVEEWQGGSSGANVLTF. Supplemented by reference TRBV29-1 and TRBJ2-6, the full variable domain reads SAVISQKPSRDICQRGTSLTIQCQVDSQVTMMFWYRQQPGQSLTLIATANQGSEATYESGFVIDKFPISRPNLTFSTLTVSNMSPEDSSIYLCSVEEWQGGSSGANVLTFGAGSRLTVL.

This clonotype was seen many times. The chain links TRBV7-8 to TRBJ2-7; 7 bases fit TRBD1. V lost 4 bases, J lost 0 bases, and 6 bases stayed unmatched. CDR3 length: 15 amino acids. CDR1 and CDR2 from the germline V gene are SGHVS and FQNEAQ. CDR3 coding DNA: TGTGCCAGCAGCTCGTTGACAGGGACCTCCTACGAGCAGTACTTC. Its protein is CASSSLTGTSYEQYF. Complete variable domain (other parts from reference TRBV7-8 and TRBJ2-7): GAGVSQSPRYKVAKRGQDVALRCDPISGHVSLFWYQQALGQGPEFLTYFQNEAQLDKSGLPSDRFFAERPEGSVSTLKIQRTQQEDSAVYLCASSSLTGTSYEQYFGPGTRLTVT.

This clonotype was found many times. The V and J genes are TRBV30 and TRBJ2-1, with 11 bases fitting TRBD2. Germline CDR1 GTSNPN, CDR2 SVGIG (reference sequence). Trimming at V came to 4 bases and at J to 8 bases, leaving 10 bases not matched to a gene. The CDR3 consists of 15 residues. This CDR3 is CAWTETSGILDEQFF. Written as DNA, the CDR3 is TGTGCCTGGACCGAGACTAGCGGGATTCTCGATGAGCAGTTCTTC.

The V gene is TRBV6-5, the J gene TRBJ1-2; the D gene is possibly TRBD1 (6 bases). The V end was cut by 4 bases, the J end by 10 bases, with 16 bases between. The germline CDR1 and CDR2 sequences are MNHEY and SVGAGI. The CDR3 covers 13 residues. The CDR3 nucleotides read TGTGCCAGCAGTTCCATAGGAGGGGGAATCTACACCTTC. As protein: CASSSIGGGIYTF.

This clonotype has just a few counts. The CDR3 loop reads CASSQVRGIIGENTEAFF. The DNA for the CDR3 is TGTGCCAGCAGCCAAGTTAGGGGGATCATCGGAGAAAACACTGAAGCTTTCTTT. The rearrangement joins TRBV14 to TRBJ1-1; D might be TRBD1 (6 bases). CDR3 size: 18 residues. Germline CDR1 SGHDN, CDR2 FVKESK. V was pared by 1 base and J by 2 bases, with 20 bases between.

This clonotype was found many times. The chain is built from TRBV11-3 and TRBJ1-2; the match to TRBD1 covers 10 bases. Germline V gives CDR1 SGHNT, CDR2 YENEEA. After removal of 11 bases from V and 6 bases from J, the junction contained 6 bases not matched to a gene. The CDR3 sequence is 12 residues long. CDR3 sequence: CAPWDRGNGYTF. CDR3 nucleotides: TGTGCCCCCTGGGACAGGGGAAATGGCTACACCTTC.

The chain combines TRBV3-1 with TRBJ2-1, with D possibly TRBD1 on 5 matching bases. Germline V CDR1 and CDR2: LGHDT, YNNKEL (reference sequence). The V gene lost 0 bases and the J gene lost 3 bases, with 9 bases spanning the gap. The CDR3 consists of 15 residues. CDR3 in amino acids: CASSQDGAVYNEQFF. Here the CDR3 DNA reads TGTGCCAGCAGCCAAGATGGGGCAGTCTACAATGAGCAGTTCTTC.

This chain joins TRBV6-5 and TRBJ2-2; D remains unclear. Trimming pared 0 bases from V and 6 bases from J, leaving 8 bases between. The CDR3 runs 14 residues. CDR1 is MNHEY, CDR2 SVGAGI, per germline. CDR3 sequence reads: CASSYSTTPGELFF. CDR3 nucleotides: TGTGCCAGCAGTTACTCGACCACCCCCGGGGAGCTGTTTTTT.

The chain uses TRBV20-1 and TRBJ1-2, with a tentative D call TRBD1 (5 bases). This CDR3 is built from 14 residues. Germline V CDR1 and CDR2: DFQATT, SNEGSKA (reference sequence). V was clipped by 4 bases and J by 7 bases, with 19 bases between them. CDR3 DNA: TGCAGTGCTACCGGGACGGGGCTGGGCTTTGGCTACACCTTC. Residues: CSATGTGLGFGYTF.